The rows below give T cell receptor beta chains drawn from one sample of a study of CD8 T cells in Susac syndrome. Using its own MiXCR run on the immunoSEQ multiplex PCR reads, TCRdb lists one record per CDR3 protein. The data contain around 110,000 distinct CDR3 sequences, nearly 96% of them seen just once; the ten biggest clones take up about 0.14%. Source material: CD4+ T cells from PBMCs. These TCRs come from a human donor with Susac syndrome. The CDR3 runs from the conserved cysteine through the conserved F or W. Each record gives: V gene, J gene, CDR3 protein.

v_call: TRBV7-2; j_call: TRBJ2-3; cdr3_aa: CASSLRTGVTDTQYF
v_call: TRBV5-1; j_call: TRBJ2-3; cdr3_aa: CASSLIWSSGSTDTQYF
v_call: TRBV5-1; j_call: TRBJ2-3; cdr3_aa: CASSLPRDRGDTQYF
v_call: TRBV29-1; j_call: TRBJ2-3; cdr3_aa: CSVDVRTDTQYF
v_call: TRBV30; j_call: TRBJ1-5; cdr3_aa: CAWSKRTASREPQHF
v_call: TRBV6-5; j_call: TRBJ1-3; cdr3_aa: CASSSGRVSGNTIYF
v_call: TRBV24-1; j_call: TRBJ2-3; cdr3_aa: CATSDLRDTQYF
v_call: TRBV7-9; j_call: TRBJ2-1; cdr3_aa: CASSPPGQFF
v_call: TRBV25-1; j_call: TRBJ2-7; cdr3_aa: CASSPGIYEQYF
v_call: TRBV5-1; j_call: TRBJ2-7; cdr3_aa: CASAPERPSYEQYF
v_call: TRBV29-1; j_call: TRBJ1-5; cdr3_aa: CSAIDSYNQPQHF
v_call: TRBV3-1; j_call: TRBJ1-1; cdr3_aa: CASSQVTGTGVTEAFF